The next 25 T cell receptor beta chains were all read from a single sample in a study of shared clonotypes between healthy human individuals (TCRdb year 2020). Libraries were made using the immunoSEQ multiplex PCR assay. TCRdb limited this immuneACCESS table to in-frame rearrangements with V and J called. A share of clones is missing; checked studies link under half to unresolved V genes, and the rest is unexplained. The sample data list millions of clones, and around 95% of these were observed just once. 0.1% to 0.15% of the sample is in the top ten clones. The sample was naive CD4+ T cells sorted from blood. Per the publication, the cell subset or site label means: CD45RA+ positively selected. Every receptor here comes from a man younger than 35 in good health.

The chain is built from TRBV2 and TRBJ1-5, with 8 bases aligning to TRBD1. The length of the CDR3 is 16 residues. V trimming: 7 bases; J trimming: 6 bases; junction bases outside the gene matches: 14. CDR1 is SNHLY, CDR2 FYNNEI, per germline. For the CDR3, the DNA is TGTGCCAGCATCTTGGACAGGGTGATCACGGGTCAGCCCCAGCATTTT. Translation: CASILDRVITGQPQHF.

The V and J genes are TRBV6-5 and TRBJ2-3, with D perhaps TRBD1 or TRBD2 (6 bases each). The CDR3 loop spans 15 amino acids. V lost 6 bases and J 2 bases, leaving 15 bases between the germline ends. Germline V gene lookup returns CDR1 MNHEY and CDR2 SVGAGI. The CDR3 DNA reads TGTGCCAGCAGCGAGGGGGGTTCAGCCACAGATACGCAGTATTTT. This gives the protein CASSEGGSATDTQYF.

The chain is built from TRBV19 and TRBJ2-3, with 9 bases fitting TRBD1. Losses at the gene ends were 10 bases for V and 4 bases for J; bases not matched to a gene: 12. The germline V gene has CDR1 LNHDA and CDR2 SQIVND (reference sequence). The CDR3 is made up of 15 amino acids. The chain's CDR3 is CATRLHRGLSDTQYF. The CDR3, as DNA: TGTGCCACTCGCTTGCACAGGGGGCTGTCAGATACGCAGTATTTT.

This clone was recorded a few times. This chain uses TRBV27 with TRBJ1-4; D gene unclear. This CDR3 spans 15 amino acids. V was trimmed by 6 bases and J by 8 bases, leaving 19 bases between them. Germline V gives CDR1 MNHEY, CDR2 SMNVEV (reference sequence). The CDR3 spells CASSFRAPGGEKLFF. CDR3 sequence (DNA): TGTGCCAGCAGCTTCCGGGCGCCGGGAGGGGAAAAACTGTTTTTT.

The V gene is TRBV5-1, the J gene TRBJ2-7; no firm D call. The length of the CDR3 is 14 residues. Looked up from germline, CDR1 is SGHRS and CDR2 is YFSETQ. Trimming cost V 0 bases and J 0 bases, with 7 bases left between them. The CDR3: CASSLGYTSYEQYF. The CDR3 coding sequence is TGCGCCAGCAGCTTGGGTTACACCTCCTACGAGCAGTACTTC. Complete variable domain (other parts from reference TRBV5-1 and TRBJ2-7): KAGVTQTPRYLIKTRGQQVTLSCSPISGHRSVSWYQQTPGQGLQFLFEYFSETQRNKGNFPGRFSGRQFSNSRSEMNVSTLELGDSALYLCASSLGYTSYEQYFGPGTRLTVT.

The genes are TRBV19 and TRBJ2-2, with unresolved D. Germline lookup yields CDR1 LNHDA and CDR2 SQIVND (reference sequence). V was shortened by 3 bases and J by 7 bases, with 6 bases between the two germline ends. This CDR3 is built from 12 residues. CDR3 protein: CASSIRIGELFF. The CDR3 DNA reads TGTGCCAGTAGTATCCGTATCGGGGAGCTGTTTTTT.

The chain is built from TRBV7-9 and TRBJ2-3; 7 positions agree with TRBD1. V lost 5 bases to trimming and J lost 2 bases; unmatched junction nucleotides: 4. Germline values: CDR1 SEHNR, CDR2 FQNEAQ (reference sequence). This CDR3 spans 14 amino acids. The CDR3 DNA reads as TGTGCCAGCAGCACGGGACAGATCACAGATACGCAGTATTTT. It translates to CASSTGQITDTQYF.

The genes are TRBV30 and TRBJ1-5; tentatively, D is TRBD1 (6 bases). The germline gives CDR1 GTSNPN, CDR2 SVGIG (reference sequence). The CDR3 covers 14 residues. V lost 2 bases to trimming and J lost 7 bases, with 15 bases between them. CDR3 DNA sequence: TGTGCCTGGAGTTTAACGGGGGGCTGGCAGCCCCAGCATTTT. Protein sequence: CAWSLTGGWQPQHF.

The V call is TRBV16, the J call TRBJ2-5; unclear D gene. V shed 10 bases and J shed 3 bases, with 15 bases lying between them. From germline, CDR1 is KGHSY and CDR2 FQNENV. CDR3 length: 13 residues. The CDR3 coding sequence is TGTGCCATCTCTTCTCGGGCGGAAGAGACCCAGTACTTC. Its translation is CAISSRAEETQYF.

The chain couples TRBV15 to TRBJ2-1; no reliable D call. Trimming took off 3 bases at V and 7 bases at J, with 7 bases between the two ends. CDR1 LNHNV and CDR2 YYDKDF come from the germline V gene (reference sequence). The CDR3 runs to 12 residues. CDR3 residues: CATSRSWNEQFF. CDR3 DNA: TGTGCCACCAGCAGGTCTTGGAATGAGCAGTTCTTC.

This clone was found many times. J is TRBJ2-7 and V is TRBV11-2; D may be TRBD2 (5 bases). The CDR3 is made up of 14 amino acids. The germline gives CDR1 SGHAT, CDR2 FQNNGV. V lost 1 base and J lost 6, with 13 bases in between. CDR3 DNA: TGTGCCAGCAGCTTAGTCGGGGTGGAATTCGAGCAGTACTTC. The encoded protein is CASSLVGVEFEQYF.

As to this clone: Since a much larger clone is just one base distant, this may be a read error. V is TRBV30 and J is TRBJ1-5; the D gene is possibly TRBD1 (6 bases). CDR3 length: 13 residues. Germline V gene sequence: CDR1 GTSNPN, CDR2 SVGIG (reference sequence). Trimming removed 4 bases at V and 2 bases at J, with 9 bases between. The CDR3 spells CAWKSGGNQPQHF. CDR3 in DNA: TGTGCCTGGAAGTCAGGGGGCAATCAGCCCCAGCATTTT.

The chain combines TRBV5-6 with TRBJ1-1; D might be TRBD1 (6 bases). Germline loops: CDR1 SGHDT, CDR2 YYEEEE. Deletions cut 0 bases from V and 4 bases from J, with 13 bases between. The CDR3 is made up of 15 amino acids. The CDR3 sequence is CASSLGPGAVTEAFF. The CDR3 DNA is TGTGCCAGCAGCTTGGGCCCGGGGGCGGTCACTGAAGCTTTCTTT. The full variable domain, its missing parts supplied by reference TRBV5-6 and TRBJ1-1, is DAGVTQSPTHLIKTRGQQVTLRCSPKSGHDTVSWYQQALGQGPQFIFQYYEEEERQRGNFPDRFSGHQFPNYSSELNVNALLLGDSALYLCASSLGPGAVTEAFFGQGTRLTVV.

This chain uses TRBV12-5 with TRBJ2-1; 7 nucleotides agree with TRBD1. The J segment lost 7 bases and the V segment lost 0 bases, leaving 6 bases of the junction unmatched. Germline V lookup: CDR1 LGHNT, CDR2 FRNRAP. CDR3 length: 15 amino acids. The CDR3 nucleotides read TGTGCTAGTGGTTTGGTACTCGGACAGGTAAATGAGCAGTTCTTC. Translated, it gives CASGLVLGQVNEQFF.

The rearrangement links TRBV9 to TRBJ1-2; D ambiguous. Germline V CDR1 and CDR2: SGDLS, YYNGEE. This CDR3 spans 14 amino acids. Trimming stripped 1 base from V and 8 bases from J, with 15 bases between. The DNA of the CDR3 is TGTGCCAGCAGCGTAACTCGGGAGGTGGGAGGCTACACCTTC. Amino acid sequence: CASSVTREVGGYTF. The whole variable domain, remainder taken from reference TRBV9 and TRBJ1-2, is DSGVTQTPKHLITATGQRVTLRCSPRSGDLSVYWYQQSLDQGLQFLIQYYNGEERAKGNILERFSAQQFPDLHSELNLSSLELGDSALYFCASSVTREVGGYTFGSGTRLTVV.

This chain uses TRBV6-5 with TRBJ2-1, with 8 bases that match TRBD2. Unmatched junction bases numbered 18, after V lost 7 bases and J lost 16 bases. The CDR3 runs 14 residues. Per germline, CDR1 MNHEY and CDR2 SVGAGI. The CDR3 coding sequence is TGTGCCAGCATGCTACCGGAACGGGAGGGCCGGTATTTCTTC. It yields the protein CASMLPEREGRYFF.

V and J are TRBV7-9 and TRBJ2-1, with D uncertain. There are 15 residues in the CDR3. Trimming removed 6 bases from V and 8 bases from J, with 20 bases in between. The germline V gene encodes CDR1 SEHNR and CDR2 FQNEAQ (reference sequence). CDR3 sequence (DNA): TGTGCCAGCAGGCTGGGCGGAGCCAGTATAGATGAGCAGTTCTTC. Translation: CASRLGGASIDEQFF.

This clone was observed once. J is TRBJ1-2 and V is TRBV6-6; 9 bases align to TRBD1. The CDR3 covers 13 residues. Losses at the gene ends were 6 bases for V and 7 bases for J; bases not matched to a gene: 6. The germline CDR1 and CDR2 sequences are MNHNY and SVGAGI (reference sequence). CDR3 protein: CASSRTGGGGYTF. DNA for the CDR3: TGTGCCAGCAGCCGAACAGGGGGCGGTGGCTACACCTTC.

The chain couples TRBV6-5 to TRBJ2-1; 11 positions match TRBD2. The germline CDR1 and CDR2 sequences are MNHEY and SVGAGI. The CDR3 covers 12 residues. J was trimmed by 15 bases and V by 5 bases; bases with no gene match: 6. The CDR3 region has the DNA TGTGCCAGCAGTCAGACTAGCGGGAAGCCGTTCTTC. Its protein product is CASSQTSGKPFF.

This sequence joins TRBV20-1 and TRBJ1-4; 9 bases agree with TRBD1. This CDR3 is 10 amino acids long. Germline V CDR1 and CDR2: DFQATT, SNEGSKA (reference sequence). Unmatched junction bases numbered 5, after V lost 6 bases and J lost 15 bases. The chain's CDR3 is CSAVDRGLFF. CDR3 DNA: TGCAGTGCCGTTGACAGGGGGTTGTTTTTT.

This clone was counted many times. The gene calls are TRBV28 and TRBJ1-2, with D possibly being TRBD1 (6 bases). This CDR3 is built from 11 residues. Per the germline V gene, CDR1 is MDHEN and CDR2 is SYDVKM. V shed 7 bases and J shed 5 bases, with 8 bases lying between them. CDR3 in amino acids: CASTGEYGYTF. The CDR3 DNA reads as TGTGCCAGCACAGGGGAGTATGGCTACACCTTC.

The sample holds a few counts of this clone. The junction and the germline gene differ at one end; a read error may be behind it. In the same sample, other DNA sequences code for this CDR3. The chain is built from TRBV6-5 and TRBJ2-1; D not certain. Germline CDR1 is MNHEY and CDR2 is SVGAGI. CDR3 size: 10 residues. CDR3 bases: TGTGCCAGCGGTTACAATGAGCAGTTCTTC. Its translation: CASGYNEQFF.

The rearrangement uses TRBV5-1 and TRBJ1-2; unclear D gene. This CDR3 region has 13 residues. Germline V gives CDR1 SGHRS, CDR2 YFSETQ. V was pared by 6 bases and J by 1 base, with 10 bases between. CDR3 region: CASTPDGNYGYTF. The CDR3 DNA reads TGCGCCAGCACCCCCGACGGTAACTATGGCTACACCTTC.

This chain links TRBV19 with TRBJ1-6; possible D gene TRBD1, 5 bases. The V and J ends lost 11 bases and 5 bases respectively, with 28 bases between them. This CDR3 is 18 amino acids long. Germline V gives CDR1 LNHDA, CDR2 SQIVND (reference sequence). CDR3 region: CASSRVRENFEDNSPLHF. CDR3 bases: TGTGCCTCCTCCCGGGTCAGGGAGAACTTTGAGGATAATTCACCCCTCCACTTT.

As concerns this clone: Additional DNA sequences in this sample encode the identical CDR3. The chain links TRBV5-1 to TRBJ1-4, with a possible D match to TRBD1 (6 bases). The V end lost 1 base, the J end lost 2 bases, and 9 bases lay between the germline ends. The CDR3 consists of 15 residues. Germline CDR1 reads SGHRS; CDR2 reads YFSETQ. The CDR3 is CASSLLGGTNEKLFF. Written as DNA, the CDR3 is TGCGCCAGCAGCTTGTTGGGGGGCACTAATGAAAAACTGTTTTTT.